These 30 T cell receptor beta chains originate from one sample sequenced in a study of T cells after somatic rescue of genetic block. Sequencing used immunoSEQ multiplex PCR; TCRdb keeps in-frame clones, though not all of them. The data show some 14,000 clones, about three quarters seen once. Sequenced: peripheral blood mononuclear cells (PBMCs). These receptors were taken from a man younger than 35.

CDR3 in amino acids: CAWSVRLSRYEQYF. The CDR3 coding sequence is TGTGCCTGGAGTGTACGGCTCTCAAGGTACGAGCAGTACTTC. The J gene is TRBJ2-7, the V gene TRBV30; unclear D gene. This CDR3 region has 14 residues. With 0 bases removed from V and 4 bases from J, the gap between germline ends came to 13 bases. Germline CDR1 and CDR2: GTSNPN and SVGIG (reference sequence).

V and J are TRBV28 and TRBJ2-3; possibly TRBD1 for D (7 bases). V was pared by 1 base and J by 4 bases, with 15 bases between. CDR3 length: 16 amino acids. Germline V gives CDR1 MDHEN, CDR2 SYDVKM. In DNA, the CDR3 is TGTGCCAGCAGTTTATCTCCAGGGGGGCGGGCAGATACGCAGTATTTT. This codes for CASSLSPGGRADTQYF.

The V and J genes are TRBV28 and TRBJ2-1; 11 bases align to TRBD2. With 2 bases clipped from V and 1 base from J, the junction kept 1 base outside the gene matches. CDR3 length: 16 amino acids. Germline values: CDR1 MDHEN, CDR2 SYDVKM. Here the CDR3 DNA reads TGTGCCAGCAGTTTAACTAGCGGGGGTTCCTACAATGAGCAGTTCTTC. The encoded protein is CASSLTSGGSYNEQFF.

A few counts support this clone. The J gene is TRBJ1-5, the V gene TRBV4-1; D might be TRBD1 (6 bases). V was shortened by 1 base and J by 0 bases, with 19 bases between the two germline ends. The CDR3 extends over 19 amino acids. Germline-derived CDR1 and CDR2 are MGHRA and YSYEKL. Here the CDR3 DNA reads TGCGCCAGCAGCCAAGTAGGGGGACATCTAAACTATAGCAATCAGCCCCAGCATTTT. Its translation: CASSQVGGHLNYSNQPQHF.

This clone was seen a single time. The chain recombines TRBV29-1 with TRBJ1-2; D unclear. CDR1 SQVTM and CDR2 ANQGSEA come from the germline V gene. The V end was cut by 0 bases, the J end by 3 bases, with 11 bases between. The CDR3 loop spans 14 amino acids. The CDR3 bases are TGCAGCGTTGAAGATCTTCGGGGTTACTATGGCTACACCTTC. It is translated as CSVEDLRGYYGYTF.

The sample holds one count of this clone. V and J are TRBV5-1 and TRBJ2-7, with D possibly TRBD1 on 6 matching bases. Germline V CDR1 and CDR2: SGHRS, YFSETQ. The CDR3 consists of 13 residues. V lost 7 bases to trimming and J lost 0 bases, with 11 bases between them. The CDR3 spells CASQWDTSYEQYF. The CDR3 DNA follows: TGCGCCAGCCAATGGGACACCTCCTACGAGCAGTACTTC.

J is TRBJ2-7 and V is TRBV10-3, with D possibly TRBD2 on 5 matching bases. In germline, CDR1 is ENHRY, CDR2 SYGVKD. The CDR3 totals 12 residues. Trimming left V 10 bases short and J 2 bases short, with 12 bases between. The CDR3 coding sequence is TGTGCCACCAGGACTCCTCCCTACGAGCAGTACTTC. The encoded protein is CATRTPPYEQYF.

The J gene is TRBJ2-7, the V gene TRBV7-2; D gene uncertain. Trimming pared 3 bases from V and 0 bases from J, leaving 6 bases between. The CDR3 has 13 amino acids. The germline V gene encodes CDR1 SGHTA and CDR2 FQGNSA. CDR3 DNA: TGTGCCAGCAGCTTCGCAGTCTCCTACGAGCAGTACTTC. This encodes CASSFAVSYEQYF.

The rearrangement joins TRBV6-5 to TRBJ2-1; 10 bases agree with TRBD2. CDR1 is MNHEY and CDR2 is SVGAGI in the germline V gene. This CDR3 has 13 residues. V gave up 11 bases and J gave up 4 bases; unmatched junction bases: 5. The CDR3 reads CASSTSGYNEQFF. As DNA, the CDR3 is TGTGCCTCCTCGACTAGCGGGTACAATGAGCAGTTCTTC.

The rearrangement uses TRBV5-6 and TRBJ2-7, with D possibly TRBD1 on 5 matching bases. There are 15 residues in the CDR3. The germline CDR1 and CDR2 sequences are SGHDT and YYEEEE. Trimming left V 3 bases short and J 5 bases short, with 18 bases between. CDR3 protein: CASSSSGKVSNEQYF. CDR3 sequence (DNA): TGTGCCAGCAGCTCCTCAGGGAAGGTGTCCAACGAGCAGTACTTC.

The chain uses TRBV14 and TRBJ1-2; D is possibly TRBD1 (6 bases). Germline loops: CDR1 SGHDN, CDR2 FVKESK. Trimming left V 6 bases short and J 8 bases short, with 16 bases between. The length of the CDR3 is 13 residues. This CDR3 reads CASSQLGHRGYTF. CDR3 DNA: TGTGCCAGCAGTCAACTGGGACATCGGGGCTACACCTTC.

CDR3 protein: CASQLVGPSNQPQHF. The CDR3 nucleotides are TGTGCCAGCCAGCTGGTAGGACCTAGCAATCAGCCCCAGCATTTT. The chain has TRBV6-6 and TRBJ1-5; D unresolved. Germline loops: CDR1 MNHNY, CDR2 SVGAGI (reference sequence). CDR3 size: 15 residues. With 8 bases removed from V and 0 bases from J, the gap between germline ends came to 14 bases.

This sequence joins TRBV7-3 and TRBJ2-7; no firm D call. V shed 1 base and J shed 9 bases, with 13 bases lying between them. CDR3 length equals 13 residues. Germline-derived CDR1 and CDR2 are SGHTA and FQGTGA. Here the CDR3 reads CASSLRHVPGQYF. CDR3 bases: TGTGCCAGCAGCTTAAGACATGTCCCAGGGCAGTACTTC.

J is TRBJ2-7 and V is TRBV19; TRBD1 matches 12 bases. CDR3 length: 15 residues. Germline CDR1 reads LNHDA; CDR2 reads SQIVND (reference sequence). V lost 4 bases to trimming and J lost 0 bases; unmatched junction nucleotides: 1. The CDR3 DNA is TGTGCCAGTAGTAGGGGACAGGGGGCCTCCTACGAGCAGTACTTC. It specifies CASSRGQGASYEQYF. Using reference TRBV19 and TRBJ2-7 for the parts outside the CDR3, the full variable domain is DGGITQSPKYLFRKEGQNVTLSCEQNLNHDAMYWYRQDPGQGLRLIYYSQIVNDFQKGDIAEGYSVSREKKESFPLTVTSAQKNPTAFYLCASSRGQGASYEQYFGPGTRLTVT.

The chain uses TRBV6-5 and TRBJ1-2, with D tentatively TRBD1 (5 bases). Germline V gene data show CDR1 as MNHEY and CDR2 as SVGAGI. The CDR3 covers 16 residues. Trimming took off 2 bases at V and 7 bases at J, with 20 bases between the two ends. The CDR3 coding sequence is TGTGCCAGCAGTTACGCAACGGGACTCTATAGGGGTGGCTACACCTTC. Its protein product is CASSYATGLYRGGYTF.

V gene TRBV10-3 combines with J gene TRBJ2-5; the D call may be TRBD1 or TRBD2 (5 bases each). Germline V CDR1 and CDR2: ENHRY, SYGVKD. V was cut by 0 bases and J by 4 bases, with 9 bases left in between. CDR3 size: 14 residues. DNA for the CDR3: TGTGCCATCAGTGAGTCATGGGGGAGAGAGACCCAGTACTTC. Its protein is CAISESWGRETQYF.

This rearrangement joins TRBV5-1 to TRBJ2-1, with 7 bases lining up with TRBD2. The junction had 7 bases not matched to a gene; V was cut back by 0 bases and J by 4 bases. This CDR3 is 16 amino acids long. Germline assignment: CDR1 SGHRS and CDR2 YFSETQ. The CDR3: CASSLAETSPYNEQFF. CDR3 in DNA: TGCGCCAGCAGCTTGGCCGAGACTAGCCCATACAATGAGCAGTTCTTC. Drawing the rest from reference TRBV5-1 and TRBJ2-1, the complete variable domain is KAGVTQTPRYLIKTRGQQVTLSCSPISGHRSVSWYQQTPGQGLQFLFEYFSETQRNKGNFPGRFSGRQFSNSRSEMNVSTLELGDSALYLCASSLAETSPYNEQFFGPGTRLTVL.

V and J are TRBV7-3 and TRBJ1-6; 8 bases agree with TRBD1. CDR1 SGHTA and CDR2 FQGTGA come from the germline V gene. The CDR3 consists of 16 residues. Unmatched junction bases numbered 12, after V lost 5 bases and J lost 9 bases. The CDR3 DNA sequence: TGTGCCAGCAGCAGGACAGGGAGGGGATTTAGTTCACCCCTCCACTTT. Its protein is CASSRTGRGFSSPLHF.

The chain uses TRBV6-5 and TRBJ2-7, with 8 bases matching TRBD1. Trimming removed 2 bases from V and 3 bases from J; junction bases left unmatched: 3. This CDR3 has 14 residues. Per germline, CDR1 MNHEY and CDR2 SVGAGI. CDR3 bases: TGTGCCAGCAGTTACGACAGGGGTGTCTACGAGCAGTACTTC. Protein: CASSYDRGVYEQYF.

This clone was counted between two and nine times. The CDR3, as DNA: TGTGCCAGCAACTCCCGGGACAGGGGGCATGAGCAGTACTTC. Residues: CASNSRDRGHEQYF. The genes are TRBV6-1 and TRBJ2-7; TRBD1 agrees at 12 bases. Germline V lookup: CDR1 MNHNS, CDR2 SASEGT. V shed 7 bases, J shed 7 bases, and the junction held 8 bases outside the gene matches. The CDR3 spans 14 residues.

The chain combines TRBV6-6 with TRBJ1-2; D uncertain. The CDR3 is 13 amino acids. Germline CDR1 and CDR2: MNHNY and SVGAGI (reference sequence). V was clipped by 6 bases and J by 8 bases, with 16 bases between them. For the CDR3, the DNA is TGTGCCAGCAGACCTGACACCCTAAGGGGCTACACCTTC. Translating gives CASRPDTLRGYTF.

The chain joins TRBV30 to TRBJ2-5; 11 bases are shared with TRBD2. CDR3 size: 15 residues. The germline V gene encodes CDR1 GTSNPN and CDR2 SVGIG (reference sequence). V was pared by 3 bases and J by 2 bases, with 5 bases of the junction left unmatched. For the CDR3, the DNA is TGTGCCTGGAGGCAGACTAGCGGGGTACAAGAGACCCAGTACTTC. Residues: CAWRQTSGVQETQYF.

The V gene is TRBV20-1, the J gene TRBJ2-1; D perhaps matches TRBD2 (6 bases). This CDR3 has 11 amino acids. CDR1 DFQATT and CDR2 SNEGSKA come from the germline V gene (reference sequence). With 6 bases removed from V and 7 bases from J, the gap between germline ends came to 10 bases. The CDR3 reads CSARERNEQFF. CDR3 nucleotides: TGCAGTGCCCGGGAGCGGAATGAGCAGTTCTTC.

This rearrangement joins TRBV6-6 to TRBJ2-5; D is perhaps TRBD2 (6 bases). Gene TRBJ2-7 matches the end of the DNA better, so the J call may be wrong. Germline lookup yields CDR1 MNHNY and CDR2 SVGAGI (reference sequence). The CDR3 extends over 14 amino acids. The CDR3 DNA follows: TGTGCCAGCAGTTACTCGGAGGGCACCTACGAGCAGTACTTC. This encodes CASSYSEGTYEQYF.

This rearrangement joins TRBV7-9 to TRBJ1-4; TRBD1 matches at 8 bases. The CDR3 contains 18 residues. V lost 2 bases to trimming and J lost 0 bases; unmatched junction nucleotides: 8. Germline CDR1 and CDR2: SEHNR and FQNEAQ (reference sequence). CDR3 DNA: TGTGCCAGCAGCTTACGTCCAGGGGGCTGGGCAACTAATGAAAAACTGTTTTTT. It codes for CASSLRPGGWATNEKLFF.

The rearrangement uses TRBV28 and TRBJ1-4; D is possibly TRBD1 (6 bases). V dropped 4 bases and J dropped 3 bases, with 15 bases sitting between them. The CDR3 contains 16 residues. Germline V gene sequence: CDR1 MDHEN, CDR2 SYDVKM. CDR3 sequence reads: CASSSNRVSSNEKLFF. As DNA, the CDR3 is TGTGCCAGCAGTTCTAACAGGGTTTCGTCTAATGAAAAACTGTTTTTT.

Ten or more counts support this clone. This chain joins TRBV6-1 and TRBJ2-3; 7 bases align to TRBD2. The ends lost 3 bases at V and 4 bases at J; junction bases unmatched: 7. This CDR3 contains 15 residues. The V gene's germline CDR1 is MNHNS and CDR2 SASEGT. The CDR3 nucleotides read TGTGCCAGCAGTGAGGGCGGGAGTGGGGCAGATACGCAGTATTTT. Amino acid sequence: CASSEGGSGADTQYF.

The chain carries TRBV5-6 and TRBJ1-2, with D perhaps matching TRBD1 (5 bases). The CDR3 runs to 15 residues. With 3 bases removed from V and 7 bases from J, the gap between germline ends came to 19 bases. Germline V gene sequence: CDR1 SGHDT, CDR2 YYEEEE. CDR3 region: CASSWKGREDGGYTF. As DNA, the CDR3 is TGTGCCAGCAGCTGGAAGGGGAGGGAGGACGGTGGCTACACCTTC.

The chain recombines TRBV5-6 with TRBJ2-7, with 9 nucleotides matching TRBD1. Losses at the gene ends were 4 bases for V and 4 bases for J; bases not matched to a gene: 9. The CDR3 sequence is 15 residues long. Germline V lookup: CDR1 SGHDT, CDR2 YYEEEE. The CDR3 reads CASSNEGQGRYEQYF. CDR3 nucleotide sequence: TGTGCCAGCAGCAACGAAGGACAGGGGAGGTACGAGCAGTACTTC.

This CDR3 is CASSLEGSSYEQYF. The CDR3 bases are TGCGCCAGCAGCTTGGAGGGAAGCTCCTACGAGCAGTACTTC. The chain links TRBV5-1 to TRBJ2-7; D is unresolved. V gave up 0 bases and J gave up 0 bases, with 7 bases separating them. This CDR3 is built from 14 residues. Germline CDR1 is SGHRS and CDR2 is YFSETQ.